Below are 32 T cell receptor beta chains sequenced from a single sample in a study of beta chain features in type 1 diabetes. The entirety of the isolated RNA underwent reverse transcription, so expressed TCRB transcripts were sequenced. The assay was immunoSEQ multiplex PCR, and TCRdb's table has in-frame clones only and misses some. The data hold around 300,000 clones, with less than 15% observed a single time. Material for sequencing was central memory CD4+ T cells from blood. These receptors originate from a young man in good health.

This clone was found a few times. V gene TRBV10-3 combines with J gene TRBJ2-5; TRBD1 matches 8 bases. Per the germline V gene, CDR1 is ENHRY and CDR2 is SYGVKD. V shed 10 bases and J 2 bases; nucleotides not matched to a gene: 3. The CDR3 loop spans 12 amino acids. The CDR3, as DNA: TGTGCCACCCGGACAGGGCAAGAGACCCAGTACTTC. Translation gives CATRTGQETQYF.

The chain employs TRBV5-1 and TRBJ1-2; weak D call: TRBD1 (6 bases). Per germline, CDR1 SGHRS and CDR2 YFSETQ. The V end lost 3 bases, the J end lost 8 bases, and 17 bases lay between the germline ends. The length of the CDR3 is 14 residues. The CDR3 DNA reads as TGCGCCAGCAGCTGGGGTTCCGGGGGCCGAGGCTACACCTTC. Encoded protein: CASSWGSGGRGYTF.

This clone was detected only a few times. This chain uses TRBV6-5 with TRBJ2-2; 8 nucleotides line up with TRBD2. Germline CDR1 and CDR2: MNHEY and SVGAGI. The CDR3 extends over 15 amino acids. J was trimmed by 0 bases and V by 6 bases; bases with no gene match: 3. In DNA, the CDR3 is TGTGCCAGCAGCCGACTAGCGACGAACACCGGGGAGCTGTTTTTT. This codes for CASSRLATNTGELFF.

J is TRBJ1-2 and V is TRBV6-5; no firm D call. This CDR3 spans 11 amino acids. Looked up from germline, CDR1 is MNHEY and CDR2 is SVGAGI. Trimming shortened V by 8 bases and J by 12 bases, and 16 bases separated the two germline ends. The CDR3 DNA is TGTGCCAGCGGCGGCGATCGAAGACACACCTTC. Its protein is CASGGDRRHTF.

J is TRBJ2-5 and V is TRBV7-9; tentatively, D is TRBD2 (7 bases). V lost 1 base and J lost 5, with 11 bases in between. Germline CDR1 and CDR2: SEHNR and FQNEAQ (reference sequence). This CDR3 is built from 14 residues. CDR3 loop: CASSLDGGRETQYF. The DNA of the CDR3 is TGTGCCAGCAGCTTAGACGGGGGGCGGGAGACCCAGTACTTC.

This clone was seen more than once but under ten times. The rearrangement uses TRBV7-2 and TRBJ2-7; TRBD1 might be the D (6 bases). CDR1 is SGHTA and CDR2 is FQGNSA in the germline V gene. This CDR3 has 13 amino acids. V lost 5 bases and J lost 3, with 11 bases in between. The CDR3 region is CASSLNRDYEQYV. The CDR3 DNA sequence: TGTGCCAGCAGCCTAAACAGGGACTACGAGCAGTACGTC.

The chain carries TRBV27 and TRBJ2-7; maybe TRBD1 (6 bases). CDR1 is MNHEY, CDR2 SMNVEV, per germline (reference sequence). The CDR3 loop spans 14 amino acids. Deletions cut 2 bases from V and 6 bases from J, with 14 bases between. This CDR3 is CASSLETGLREQYF. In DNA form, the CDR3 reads TGTGCCAGCAGTTTAGAGACAGGTCTCCGCGAGCAGTACTTC.

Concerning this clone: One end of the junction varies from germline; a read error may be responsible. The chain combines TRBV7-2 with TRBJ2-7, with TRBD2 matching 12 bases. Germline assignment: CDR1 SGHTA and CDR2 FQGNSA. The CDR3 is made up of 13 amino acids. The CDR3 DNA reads TGTGCCAGCAGCTTTGAGACTAGCGGGGGACCTAGGTTC. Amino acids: CASSFETSGGPRF.

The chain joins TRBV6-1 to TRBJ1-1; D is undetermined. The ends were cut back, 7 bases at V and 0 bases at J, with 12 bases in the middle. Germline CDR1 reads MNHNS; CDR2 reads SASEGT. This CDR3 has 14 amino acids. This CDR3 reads CASILTNMNTEAFF. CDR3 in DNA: TGTGCCAGCATCCTTACAAACATGAACACTGAAGCTTTCTTT.

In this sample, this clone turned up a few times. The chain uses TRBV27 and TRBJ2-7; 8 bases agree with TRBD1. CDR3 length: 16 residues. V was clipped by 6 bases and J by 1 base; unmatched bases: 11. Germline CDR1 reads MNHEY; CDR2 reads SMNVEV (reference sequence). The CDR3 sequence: CASSPLPGQESYEQYF. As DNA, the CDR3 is TGTGCCAGCAGCCCGCTTCCGGGACAGGAGTCCTACGAGCAGTACTTC.

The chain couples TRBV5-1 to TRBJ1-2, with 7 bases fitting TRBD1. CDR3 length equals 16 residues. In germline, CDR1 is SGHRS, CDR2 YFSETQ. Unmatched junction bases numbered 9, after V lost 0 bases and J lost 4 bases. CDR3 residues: CASSLGQGTRFYGYTF. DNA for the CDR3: TGCGCCAGCAGCTTGGGACAGGGAACCAGATTCTATGGCTACACCTTC.

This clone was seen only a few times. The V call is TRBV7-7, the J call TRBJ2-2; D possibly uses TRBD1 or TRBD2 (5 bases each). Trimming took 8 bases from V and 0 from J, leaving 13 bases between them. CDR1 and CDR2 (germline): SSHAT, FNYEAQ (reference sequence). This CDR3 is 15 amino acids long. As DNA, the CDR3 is TGTGCCAGCGCCCCTGGGACGGCGAACACCGGGGAGCTGTTTTTT. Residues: CASAPGTANTGELFF.

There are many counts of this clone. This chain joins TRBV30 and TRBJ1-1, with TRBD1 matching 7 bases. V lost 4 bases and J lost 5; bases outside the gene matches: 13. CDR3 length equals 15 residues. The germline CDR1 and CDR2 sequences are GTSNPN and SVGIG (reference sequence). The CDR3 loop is CAWTRREGAWTEAFF. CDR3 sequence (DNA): TGTGCCTGGACCCGAAGGGAGGGGGCCTGGACTGAAGCTTTCTTT.

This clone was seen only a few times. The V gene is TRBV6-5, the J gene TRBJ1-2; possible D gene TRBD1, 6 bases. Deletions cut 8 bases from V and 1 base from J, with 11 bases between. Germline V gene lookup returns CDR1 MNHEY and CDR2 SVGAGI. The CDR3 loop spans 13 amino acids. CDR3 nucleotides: TGTGCCAGCGGCCCAGGGGTTAACTATGGCTACACCTTC. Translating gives CASGPGVNYGYTF.

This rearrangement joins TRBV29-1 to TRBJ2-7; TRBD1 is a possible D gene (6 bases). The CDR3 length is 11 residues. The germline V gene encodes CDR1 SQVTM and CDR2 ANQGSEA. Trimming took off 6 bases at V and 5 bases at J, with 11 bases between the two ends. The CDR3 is CSVTQGHEQYV. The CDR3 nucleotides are TGCAGCGTCACACAGGGTCACGAGCAGTACGTC.

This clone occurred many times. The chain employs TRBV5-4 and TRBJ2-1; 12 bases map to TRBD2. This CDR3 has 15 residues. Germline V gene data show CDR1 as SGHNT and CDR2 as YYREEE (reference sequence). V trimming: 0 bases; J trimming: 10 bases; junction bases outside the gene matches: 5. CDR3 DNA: TGTGCCAGCAGCTTGGCTAGCGGGGGGGCATCCGAGCAGTTCTTC. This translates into CASSLASGGASEQFF.

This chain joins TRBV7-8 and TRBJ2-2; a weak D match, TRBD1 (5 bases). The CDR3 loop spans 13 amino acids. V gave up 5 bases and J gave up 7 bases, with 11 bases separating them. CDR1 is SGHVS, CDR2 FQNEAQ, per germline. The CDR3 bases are TGTGCCAGCAGCCTCAGGGTCGTCGGGGAGCTGTTTTTT. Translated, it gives CASSLRVVGELFF.

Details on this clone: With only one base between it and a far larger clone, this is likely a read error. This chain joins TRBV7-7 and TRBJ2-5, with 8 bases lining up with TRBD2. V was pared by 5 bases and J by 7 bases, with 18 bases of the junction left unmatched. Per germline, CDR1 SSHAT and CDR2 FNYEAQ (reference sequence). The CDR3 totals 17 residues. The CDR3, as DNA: TGTGCCAGCAGCCGCGGGTCCTCCGGGGGGGCTAAAGCGACCCAGTACTTC. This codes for CASSRGSSGGAKATQYF.

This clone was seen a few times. The DNA of the CDR3 is TGTGCCAGCAGCTTGGACAGGGCAAGCAATCAGCCCCAGCATTTT. As protein: CASSLDRASNQPQHF. The chain is built from TRBV5-4 and TRBJ1-5; D may be TRBD1 (6 bases). V was clipped by 0 bases and J by 1 base, with 8 bases between them. This CDR3 has 15 amino acids. Germline CDR1 SGHNT, CDR2 YYREEE (reference sequence).

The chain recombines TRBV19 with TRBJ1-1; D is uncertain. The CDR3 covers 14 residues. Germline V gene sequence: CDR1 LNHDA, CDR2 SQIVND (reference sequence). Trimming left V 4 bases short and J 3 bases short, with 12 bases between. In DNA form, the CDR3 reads TGTGCCAGTAGTAAGCCCCGGGCCGACACTGAAGCTTTCTTT. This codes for CASSKPRADTEAFF.

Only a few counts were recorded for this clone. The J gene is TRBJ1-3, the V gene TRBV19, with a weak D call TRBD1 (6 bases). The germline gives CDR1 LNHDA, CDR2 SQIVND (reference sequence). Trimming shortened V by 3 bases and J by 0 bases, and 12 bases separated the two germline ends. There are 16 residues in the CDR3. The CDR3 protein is CASSMGALSSGNTIYF. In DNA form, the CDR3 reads TGTGCCAGTAGTATGGGGGCGTTGAGCTCTGGAAACACCATATATTTT. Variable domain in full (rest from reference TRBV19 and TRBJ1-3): DGGITQSPKYLFRKEGQNVTLSCEQNLNHDAMYWYRQDPGQGLRLIYYSQIVNDFQKGDIAEGYSVSREKKESFPLTVTSAQKNPTAFYLCASSMGALSSGNTIYFGEGSWLTVV.

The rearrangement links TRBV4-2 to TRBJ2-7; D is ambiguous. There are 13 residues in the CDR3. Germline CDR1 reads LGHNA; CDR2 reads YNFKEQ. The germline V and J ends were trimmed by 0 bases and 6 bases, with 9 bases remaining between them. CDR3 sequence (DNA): TGTGCCAGCAGCCAAGATCTGGCTCGCGAGCAGTACGTC. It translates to CASSQDLAREQYV.

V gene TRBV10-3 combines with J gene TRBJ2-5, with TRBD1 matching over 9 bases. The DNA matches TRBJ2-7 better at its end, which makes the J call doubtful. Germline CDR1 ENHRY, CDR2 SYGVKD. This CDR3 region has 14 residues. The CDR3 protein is CAIRATGGSYEQYF. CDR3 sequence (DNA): TGTGCCATCAGAGCGACAGGGGGCTCCTACGAGCAGTACTTC.

The DNA for the CDR3 is TGTGCCAGCAGCCCTAGGGATAACTGGGGCTACGAGCAGTACGTC. This sequence encodes CASSPRDNWGYEQYV. The rearrangement joins TRBV5-6 to TRBJ2-7, with D uncertain. Germline-derived CDR1 and CDR2 are SGHDT and YYEEEE. The CDR3 consists of 15 residues. Trimming took off 4 bases at V and 3 bases at J, with 17 bases between the two ends.

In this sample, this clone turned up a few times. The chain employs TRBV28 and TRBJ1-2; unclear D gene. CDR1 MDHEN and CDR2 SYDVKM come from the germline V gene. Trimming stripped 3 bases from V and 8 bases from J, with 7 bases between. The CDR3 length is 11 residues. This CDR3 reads CASSLEVGYTF. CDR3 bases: TGTGCCAGCAGTTTGGAGGTGGGCTACACCTTC.

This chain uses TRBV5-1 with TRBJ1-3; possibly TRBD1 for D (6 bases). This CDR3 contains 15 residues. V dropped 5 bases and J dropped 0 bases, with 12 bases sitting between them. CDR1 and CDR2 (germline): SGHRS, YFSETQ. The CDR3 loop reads CASSEGQISGNTIYF. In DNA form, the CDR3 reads TGCGCCAGCAGTGAAGGACAGATCTCTGGAAACACCATATATTTT.

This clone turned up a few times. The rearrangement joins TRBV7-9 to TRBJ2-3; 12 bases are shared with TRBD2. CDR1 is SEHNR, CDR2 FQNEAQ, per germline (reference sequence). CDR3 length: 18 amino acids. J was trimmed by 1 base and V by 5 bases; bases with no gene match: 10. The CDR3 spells CASSILPGLAGRTDTQYF. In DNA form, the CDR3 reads TGTGCCAGCAGCATTCTTCCGGGACTAGCGGGCCGCACAGATACGCAGTATTTT. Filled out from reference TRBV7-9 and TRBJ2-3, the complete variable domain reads DTGVSQNPRHKITKRGQNVTFRCDPISEHNRLYWYRQTLGQGPEFLTYFQNEAQLEKSRLLSDRFSAERPKGSFSTLEIQRTEQGDSAMYLCASSILPGLAGRTDTQYFGPGTRLTVL.

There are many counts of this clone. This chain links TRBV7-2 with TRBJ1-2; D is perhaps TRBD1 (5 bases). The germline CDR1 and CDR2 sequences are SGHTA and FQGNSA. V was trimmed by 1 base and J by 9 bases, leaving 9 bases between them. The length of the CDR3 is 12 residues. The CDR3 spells CASSLDQGSYTF. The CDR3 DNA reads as TGTGCCAGCAGCTTAGACCAGGGTAGCTACACCTTC. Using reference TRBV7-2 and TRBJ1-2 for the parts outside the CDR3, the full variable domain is GAGVSQSPSNKVTEKGKDVELRCDPISGHTALYWYRQSLGQGLEFLIYFQGNSAPDKSGLPSDRFSAERTGGSVSTLTIQRTQQEDSAVYLCASSLDQGSYTFGSGTRLTVV.

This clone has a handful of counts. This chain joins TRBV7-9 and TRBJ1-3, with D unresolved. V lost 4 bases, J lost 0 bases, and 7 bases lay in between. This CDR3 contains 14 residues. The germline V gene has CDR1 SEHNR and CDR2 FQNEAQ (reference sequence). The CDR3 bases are TGTGCCAGCAGCTCCGACACCTCTGGAAACACCATATATTTT. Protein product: CASSSDTSGNTIYF.

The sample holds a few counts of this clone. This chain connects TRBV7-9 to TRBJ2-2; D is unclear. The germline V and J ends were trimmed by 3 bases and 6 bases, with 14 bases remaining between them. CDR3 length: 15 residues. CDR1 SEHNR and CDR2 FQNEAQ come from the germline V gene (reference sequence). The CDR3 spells CASSLMAPSAGELFF. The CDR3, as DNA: TGTGCCAGCAGCTTGATGGCCCCCTCGGCCGGGGAGCTGTTTTTT.

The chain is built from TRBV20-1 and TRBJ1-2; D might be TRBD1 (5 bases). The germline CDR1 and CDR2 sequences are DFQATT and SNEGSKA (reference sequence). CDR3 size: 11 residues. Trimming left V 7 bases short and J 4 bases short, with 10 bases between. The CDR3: CSVEGSYGYTF. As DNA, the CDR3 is TGCAGTGTAGAGGGGAGCTATGGCTACACCTTC.

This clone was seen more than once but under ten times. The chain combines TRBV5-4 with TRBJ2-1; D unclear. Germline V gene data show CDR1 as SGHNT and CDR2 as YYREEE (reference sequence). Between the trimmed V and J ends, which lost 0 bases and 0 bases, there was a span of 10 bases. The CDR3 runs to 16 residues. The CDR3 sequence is CASSLEGARSYNEQFF. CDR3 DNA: TGTGCCAGCAGCTTGGAAGGCGCCCGCTCCTACAATGAGCAGTTCTTC.